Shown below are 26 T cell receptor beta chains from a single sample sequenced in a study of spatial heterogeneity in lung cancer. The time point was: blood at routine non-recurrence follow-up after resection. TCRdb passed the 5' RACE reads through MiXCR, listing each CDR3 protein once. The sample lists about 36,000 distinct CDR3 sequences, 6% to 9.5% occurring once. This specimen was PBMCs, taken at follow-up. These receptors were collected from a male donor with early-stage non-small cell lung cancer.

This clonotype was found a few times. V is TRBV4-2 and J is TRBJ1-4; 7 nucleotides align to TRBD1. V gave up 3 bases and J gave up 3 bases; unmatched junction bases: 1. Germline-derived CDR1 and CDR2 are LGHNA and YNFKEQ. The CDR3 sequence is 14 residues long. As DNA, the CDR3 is TGTGCCAGCAGCCAGACAGGGCCTAATGAAAAACTGTTTTTT. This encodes CASSQTGPNEKLFF.

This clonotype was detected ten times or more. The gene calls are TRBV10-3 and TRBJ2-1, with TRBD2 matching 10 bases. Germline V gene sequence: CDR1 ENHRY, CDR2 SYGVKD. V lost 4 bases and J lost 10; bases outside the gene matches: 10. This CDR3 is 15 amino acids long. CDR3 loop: CAISGVHSGGDEQFF. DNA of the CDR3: TGTGCCATCAGTGGTGTACACAGCGGGGGGGACGAGCAGTTCTTC.

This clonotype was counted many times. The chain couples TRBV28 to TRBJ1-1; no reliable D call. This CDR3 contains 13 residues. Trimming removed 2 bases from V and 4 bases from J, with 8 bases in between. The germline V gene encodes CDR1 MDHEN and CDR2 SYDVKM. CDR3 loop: CASSLGQTTEAFF. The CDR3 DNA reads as TGTGCCAGCAGTTTAGGGCAGACCACTGAAGCTTTCTTT.

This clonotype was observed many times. CDR3 loop: CASSMSGTGGYTF. The CDR3 DNA sequence: TGTGCCAGTAGTATGAGCGGGACGGGCGGCTACACCTTC. The chain couples TRBV19 to TRBJ1-2; a weak D match, TRBD1 (5 bases). The CDR3 is made up of 13 amino acids. The ends were cut back, 3 bases at V and 8 bases at J, with 13 bases in the middle. CDR1 and CDR2 from the germline V gene are LNHDA and SQIVND (reference sequence).

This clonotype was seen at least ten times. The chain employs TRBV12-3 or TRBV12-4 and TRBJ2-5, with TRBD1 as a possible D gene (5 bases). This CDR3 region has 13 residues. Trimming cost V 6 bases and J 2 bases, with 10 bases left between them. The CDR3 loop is CASSDSVQETQYF. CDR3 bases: TGTGCCAGCAGCGACAGTGTGCAAGAGACCCAGTACTTC.

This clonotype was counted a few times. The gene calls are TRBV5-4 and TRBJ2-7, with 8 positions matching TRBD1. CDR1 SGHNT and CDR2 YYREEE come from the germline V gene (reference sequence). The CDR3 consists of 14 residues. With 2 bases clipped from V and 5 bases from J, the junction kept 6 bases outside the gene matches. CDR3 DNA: TGTGCCAGCAGCTTTTCGGCAGGGGGCAACGAGCAGTACTTC. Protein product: CASSFSAGGNEQYF.

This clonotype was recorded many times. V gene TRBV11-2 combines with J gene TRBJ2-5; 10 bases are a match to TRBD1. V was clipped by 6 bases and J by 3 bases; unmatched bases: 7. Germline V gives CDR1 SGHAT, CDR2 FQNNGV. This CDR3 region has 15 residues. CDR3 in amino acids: CASRHPGTGEETQYF. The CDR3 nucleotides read TGTGCCAGCAGACACCCCGGGACAGGGGAAGAGACCCAGTACTTC.

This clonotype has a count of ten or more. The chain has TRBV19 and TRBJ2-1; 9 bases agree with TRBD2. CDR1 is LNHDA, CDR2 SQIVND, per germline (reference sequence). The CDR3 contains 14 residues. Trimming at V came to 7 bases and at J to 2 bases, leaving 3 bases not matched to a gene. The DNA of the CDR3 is TGTGCCAGTACGACTAGCGGCCCCTACAATGAGCAGTTCTTC. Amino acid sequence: CASTTSGPYNEQFF.

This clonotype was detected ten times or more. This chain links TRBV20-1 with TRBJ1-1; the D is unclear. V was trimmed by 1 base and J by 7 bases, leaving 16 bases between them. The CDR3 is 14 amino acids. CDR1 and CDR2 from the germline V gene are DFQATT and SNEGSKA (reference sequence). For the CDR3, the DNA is TGCAGTGCTAGAGTTGGGATCGCGGGAATTGAAGCTTTCTTT. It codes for CSARVGIAGIEAFF.

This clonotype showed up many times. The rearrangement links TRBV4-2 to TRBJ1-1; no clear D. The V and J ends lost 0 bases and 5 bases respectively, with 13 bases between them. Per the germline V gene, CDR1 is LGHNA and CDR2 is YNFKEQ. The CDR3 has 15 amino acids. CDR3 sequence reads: CASSQEQASDTEAFF. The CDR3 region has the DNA TGTGCCAGCAGCCAAGAGCAGGCAAGTGATACTGAAGCTTTCTTT.

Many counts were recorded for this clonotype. The CDR3 DNA reads as TGTGCCAGCAGCTACCCCCCTAGCGGATGGCTTGGCACCGGGGAGCTGTTTTTT. Translation: CASSYPPSGWLGTGELFF. This rearrangement joins TRBV7-9 to TRBJ2-2; 7 positions match TRBD2. The CDR3 is made up of 18 amino acids. The germline V gene has CDR1 SEHNR and CDR2 FQNEAQ (reference sequence). J gave up 4 bases and V 4 bases, and 15 bases lay outside the gene matches.

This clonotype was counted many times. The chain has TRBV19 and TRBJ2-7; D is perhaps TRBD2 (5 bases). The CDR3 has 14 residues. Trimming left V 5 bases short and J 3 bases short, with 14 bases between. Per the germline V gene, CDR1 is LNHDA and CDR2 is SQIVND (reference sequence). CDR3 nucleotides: TGTGCCAGTAGTCATACCGGGAAAAACTACGAGCAGTACTTC. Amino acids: CASSHTGKNYEQYF.

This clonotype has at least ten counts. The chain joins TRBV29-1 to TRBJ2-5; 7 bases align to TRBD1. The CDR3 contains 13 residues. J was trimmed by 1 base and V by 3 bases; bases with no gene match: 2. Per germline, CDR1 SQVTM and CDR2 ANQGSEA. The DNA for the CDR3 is TGCAGCGTTGAGAGGGGGCTCCAAGAGACCCAGTACTTC. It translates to CSVERGLQETQYF.

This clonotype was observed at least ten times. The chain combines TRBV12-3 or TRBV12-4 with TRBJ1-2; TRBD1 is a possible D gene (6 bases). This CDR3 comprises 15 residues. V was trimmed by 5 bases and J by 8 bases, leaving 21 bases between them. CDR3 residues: CASSPSRGDQWGYTF. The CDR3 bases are TGTGCCAGCAGTCCCTCTAGGGGGGACCAGTGGGGCTACACCTTC.

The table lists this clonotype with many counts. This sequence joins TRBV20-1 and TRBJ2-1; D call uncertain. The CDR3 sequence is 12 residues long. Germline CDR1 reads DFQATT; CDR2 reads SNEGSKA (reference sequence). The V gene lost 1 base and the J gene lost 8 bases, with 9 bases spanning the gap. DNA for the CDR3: TGCAGTGCTAGAGGGCAGTTAGATGAGCAGTTCTTC. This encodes CSARGQLDEQFF.

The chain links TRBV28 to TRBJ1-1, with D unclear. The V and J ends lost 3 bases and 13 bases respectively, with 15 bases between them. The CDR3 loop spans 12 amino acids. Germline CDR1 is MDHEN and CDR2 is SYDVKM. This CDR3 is CASSLEGVFGFF. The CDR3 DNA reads TGTGCCAGCAGTTTGGAGGGAGTATTTGGTTTCTTT.

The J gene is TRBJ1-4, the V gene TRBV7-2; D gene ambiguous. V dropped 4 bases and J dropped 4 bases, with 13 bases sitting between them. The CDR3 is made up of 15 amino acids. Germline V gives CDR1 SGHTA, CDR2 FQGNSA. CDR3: CASSSVLIRNEKLFF. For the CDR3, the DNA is TGTGCCAGCAGCTCCGTCCTGATCCGTAATGAAAAACTGTTTTTT.

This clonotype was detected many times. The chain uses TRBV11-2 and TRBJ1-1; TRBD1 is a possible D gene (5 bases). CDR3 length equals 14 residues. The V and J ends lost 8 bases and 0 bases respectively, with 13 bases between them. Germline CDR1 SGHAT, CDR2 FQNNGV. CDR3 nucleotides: TGTGCCAGCGTTCTTGGGGGGTTGAACACTGAAGCTTTCTTT. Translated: CASVLGGLNTEAFF.

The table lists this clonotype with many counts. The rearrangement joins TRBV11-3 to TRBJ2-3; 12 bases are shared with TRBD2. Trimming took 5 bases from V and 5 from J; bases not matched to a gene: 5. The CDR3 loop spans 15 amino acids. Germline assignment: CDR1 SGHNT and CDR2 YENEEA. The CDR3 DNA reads TGTGCCAGCAGCCCTAGCGGGGGGGAGCAAGATACGCAGTATTTT. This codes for CASSPSGGEQDTQYF.

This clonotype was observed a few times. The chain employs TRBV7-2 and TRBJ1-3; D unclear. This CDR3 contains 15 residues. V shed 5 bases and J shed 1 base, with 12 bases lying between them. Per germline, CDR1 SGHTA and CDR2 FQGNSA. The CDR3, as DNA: TGTGCCAGCAGCCCCTTGTGGGCATCTGGAAACACCATATATTTT. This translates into CASSPLWASGNTIYF.

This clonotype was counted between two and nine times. Written as DNA, the CDR3 is TGTGCCAGCAGCTCAGGGGGCCTTACTCAGCCCCAGCATTTT. Its protein product is CASSSGGLTQPQHF. The chain couples TRBV7-9 to TRBJ1-5; 8 bases agree with TRBD1. This CDR3 contains 14 residues. Trimming at V came to 4 bases and at J to 6 bases, leaving 5 bases not matched to a gene. Germline loops: CDR1 SEHNR, CDR2 FQNEAQ (reference sequence).

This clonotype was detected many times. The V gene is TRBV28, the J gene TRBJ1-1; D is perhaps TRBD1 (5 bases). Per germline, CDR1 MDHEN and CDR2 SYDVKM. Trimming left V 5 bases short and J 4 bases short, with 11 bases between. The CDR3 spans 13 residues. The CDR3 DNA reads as TGTGCCAGCAGTGAGGGGTCTGGCACTGAAGCTTTCTTT. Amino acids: CASSEGSGTEAFF.

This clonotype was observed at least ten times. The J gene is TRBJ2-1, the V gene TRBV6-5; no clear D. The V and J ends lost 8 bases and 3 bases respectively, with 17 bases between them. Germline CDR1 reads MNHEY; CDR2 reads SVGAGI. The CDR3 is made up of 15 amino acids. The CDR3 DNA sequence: TGTGCCAGCGCACAAGGAAGTCAGGTCTACAATGAGCAGTTCTTC. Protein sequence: CASAQGSQVYNEQFF.

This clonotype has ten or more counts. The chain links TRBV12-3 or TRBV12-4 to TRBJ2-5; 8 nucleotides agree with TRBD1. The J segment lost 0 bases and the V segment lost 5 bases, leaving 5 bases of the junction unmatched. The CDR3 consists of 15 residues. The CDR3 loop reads CASSGDRSYQETQYF. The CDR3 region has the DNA TGTGCCAGCAGTGGGGACAGGTCGTACCAAGAGACCCAGTACTTC.

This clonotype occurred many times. CDR3 residues: CASSLDGGSGYTF. CDR3 nucleotide sequence: TGTGCCAGCAGTTTAGACGGGGGCAGTGGCTACACCTTC. The V and J genes are TRBV12-3 or TRBV12-4 and TRBJ1-2; TRBD1 is a possible D gene (6 bases). V was trimmed by 1 base and J by 7 bases, leaving 10 bases between them. CDR3 length: 13 residues.

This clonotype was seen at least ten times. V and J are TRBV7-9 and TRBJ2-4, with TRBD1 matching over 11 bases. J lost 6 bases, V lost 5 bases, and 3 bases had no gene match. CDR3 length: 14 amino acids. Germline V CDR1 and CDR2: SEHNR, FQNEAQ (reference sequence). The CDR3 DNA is TGTGCCAGCAGCGGACAGGGGGCAAGAAACATTCAGTACTTC. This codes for CASSGQGARNIQYF. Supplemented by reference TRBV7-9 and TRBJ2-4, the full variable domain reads DTGVSQNPRHKITKRGQNVTFRCDPISEHNRLYWYRQTLGQGPEFLTYFQNEAQLEKSRLLSDRFSAERPKGSFSTLEIQRTEQGDSAMYLCASSGQGARNIQYFGAGTRLSVL.